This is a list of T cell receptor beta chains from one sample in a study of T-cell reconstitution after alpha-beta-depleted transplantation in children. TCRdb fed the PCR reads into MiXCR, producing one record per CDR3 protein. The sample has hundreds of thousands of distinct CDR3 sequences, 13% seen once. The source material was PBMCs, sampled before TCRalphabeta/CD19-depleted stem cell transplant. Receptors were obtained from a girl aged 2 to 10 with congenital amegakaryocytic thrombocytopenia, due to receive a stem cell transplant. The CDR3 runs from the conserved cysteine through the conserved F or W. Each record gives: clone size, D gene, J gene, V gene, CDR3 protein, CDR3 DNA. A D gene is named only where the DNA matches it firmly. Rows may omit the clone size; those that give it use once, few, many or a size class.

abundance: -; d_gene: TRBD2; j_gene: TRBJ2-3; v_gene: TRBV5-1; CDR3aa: CASSWGRASGTTDTQYF; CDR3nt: TGCGCCAGCAGCTGGGGAAGAGCTAGCGGGACCACAGATACGCAGTATTTT
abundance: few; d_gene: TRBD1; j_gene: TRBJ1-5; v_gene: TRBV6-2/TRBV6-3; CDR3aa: CASSYSDVQGGQPQHF; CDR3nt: TGTGCCAGCAGTTACTCAGACGTCCAGGGGGGCCAGCCCCAGCATTTT
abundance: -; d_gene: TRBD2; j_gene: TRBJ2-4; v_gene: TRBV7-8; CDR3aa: CASSHGVAGGFVAKNIQYF; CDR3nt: TGTGCCAGCTCCCACGGGGTAGCGGGAGGTTTTGTAGCCAAAAACATTCAGTACTTC
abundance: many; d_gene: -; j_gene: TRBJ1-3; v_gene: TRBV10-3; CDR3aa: CAISELEGPGNTIYF; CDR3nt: TGTGCCATCAGTGAGTTGGAGGGCCCTGGAAACACCATATATTTT
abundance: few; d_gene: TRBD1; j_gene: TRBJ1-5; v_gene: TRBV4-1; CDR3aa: CASSQVAGGDQPQHF; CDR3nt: TGCGCCAGCAGCCAAGTCGCAGGGGGAGACCAGCCCCAGCATTTT
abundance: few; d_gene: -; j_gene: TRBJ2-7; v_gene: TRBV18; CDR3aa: CASSPSGTYYEQYF; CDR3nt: TGTGCCAGCTCACCTTCCGGGACCTACTACGAGCAGTACTTC
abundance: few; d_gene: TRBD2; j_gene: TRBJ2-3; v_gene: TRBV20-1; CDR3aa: CSAPSGGTDTQYF; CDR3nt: TGCAGTGCACCGAGCGGGGGGACAGATACGCAGTATTTT
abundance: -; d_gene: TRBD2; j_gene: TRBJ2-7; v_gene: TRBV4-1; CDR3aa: CASSQLRTSLDYEQYF; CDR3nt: TGCGCCAGCAGCCAACTCAGGACTAGCCTCGACTACGAGCAGTACTTC
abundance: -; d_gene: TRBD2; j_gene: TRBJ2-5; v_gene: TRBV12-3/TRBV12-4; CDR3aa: CASSDSRTSWETQYF; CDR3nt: TGTGCCAGCAGTGACAGTCGGACTAGCTGGGAGACCCAGTACTTC
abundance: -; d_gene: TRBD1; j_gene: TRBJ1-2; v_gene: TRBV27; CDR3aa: CASSPYGTGLTNYGYTF; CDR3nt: TGTGCCAGCAGCCCATACGGGACAGGGCTTACTAACTATGGCTACACCTTC
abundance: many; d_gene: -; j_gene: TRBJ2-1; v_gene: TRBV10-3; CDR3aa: CAISDLGDNEQFF; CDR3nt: TGTGCCATCAGTGATCTTGGGGACAATGAGCAGTTCTTC
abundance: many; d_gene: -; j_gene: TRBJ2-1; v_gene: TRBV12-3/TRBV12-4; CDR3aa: CASSLPRLLYNEQFF; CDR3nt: TGTGCCAGCAGTTTACCTAGACTGTTATACAATGAGCAGTTCTTC
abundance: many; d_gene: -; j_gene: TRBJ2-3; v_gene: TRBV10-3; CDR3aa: CAISTGMDTQYF; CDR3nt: TGTGCCATCAGTACAGGGATGGATACGCAGTATTTT
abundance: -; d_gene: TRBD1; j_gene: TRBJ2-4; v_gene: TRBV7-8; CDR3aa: CASSLVERTGAKNIQYF; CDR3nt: TGTGCCAGCAGCTTAGTAGAGCGGACAGGGGCCAAAAACATTCAGTACTTC
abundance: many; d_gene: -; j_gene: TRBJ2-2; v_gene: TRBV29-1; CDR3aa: CSVEVPTIGELFF; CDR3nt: TGCAGCGTTGAAGTTCCTACCATAGGGGAGCTGTTTTTT
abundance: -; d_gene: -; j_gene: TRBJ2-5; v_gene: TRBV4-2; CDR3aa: CASSQVYSGETQYF; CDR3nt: TGTGCCAGCAGCCAAGTTTATTCGGGGGAGACCCAGTACTTC
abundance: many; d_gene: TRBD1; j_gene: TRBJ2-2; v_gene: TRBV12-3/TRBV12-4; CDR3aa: CASSSQDRGRTGELFF; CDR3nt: TGTGCCAGCAGTTCACAGGACAGGGGGCGTACCGGGGAGCTGTTTTTT
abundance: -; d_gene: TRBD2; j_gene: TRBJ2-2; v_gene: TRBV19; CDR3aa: CASSKLAGPLPTGELFF; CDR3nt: TGTGCCAGTAGTAAACTAGCGGGCCCACTCCCCACCGGGGAGCTGTTTTTT
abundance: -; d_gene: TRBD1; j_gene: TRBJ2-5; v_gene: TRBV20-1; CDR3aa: CSASGTVQETQYF; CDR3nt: TGCAGTGCTAGCGGGACAGTCCAAGAGACCCAGTACTTC
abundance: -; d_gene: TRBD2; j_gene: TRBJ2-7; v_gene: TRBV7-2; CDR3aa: CATGAGSSYEQYF; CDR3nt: TGTGCCACCGGAGCGGGATCCTCCTACGAGCAGTACTTC
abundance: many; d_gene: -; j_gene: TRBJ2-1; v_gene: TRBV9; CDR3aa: CASSVDEGRYNEQFF; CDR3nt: TGTGCCAGCAGCGTAGACGAGGGGCGGTACAATGAGCAGTTCTTC
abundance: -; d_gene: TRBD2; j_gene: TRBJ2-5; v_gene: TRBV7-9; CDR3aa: CASSFGTSGRKGETQYF; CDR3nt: TGTGCCAGCAGCTTCGGTACTAGCGGGCGGAAGGGAGAGACCCAGTACTTC
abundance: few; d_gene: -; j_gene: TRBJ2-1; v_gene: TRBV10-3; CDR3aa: CAPQWDEQFF; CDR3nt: TGTGCCCCGCAATGGGATGAGCAGTTCTTC
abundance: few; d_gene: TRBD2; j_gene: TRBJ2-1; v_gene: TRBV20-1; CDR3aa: CSASRLAGFQNEQFF; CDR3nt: TGCAGTGCGAGCAGACTAGCGGGTTTCCAAAATGAGCAGTTCTTC
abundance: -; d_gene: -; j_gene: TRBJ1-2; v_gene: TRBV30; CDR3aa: CAWNLTPLGGYTF; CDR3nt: TGTGCCTGGAATCTAACCCCACTCGGTGGCTACACCTTC
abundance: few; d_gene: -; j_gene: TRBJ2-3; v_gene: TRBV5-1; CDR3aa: CASSFRGRSTDTQYF; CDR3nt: TGCGCCAGCAGCTTCAGGGGACGTAGCACAGATACGCAGTATTTT
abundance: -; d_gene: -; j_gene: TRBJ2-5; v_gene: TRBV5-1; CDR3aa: CASTGYGGTQYF; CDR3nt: TGCGCCAGCACGGGGTATGGAGGGACCCAGTACTTC
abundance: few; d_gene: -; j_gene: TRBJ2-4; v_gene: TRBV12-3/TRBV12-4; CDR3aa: CASTHTDIAKNIQYF; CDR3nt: TGTGCCAGCACCCACACCGATATAGCCAAAAACATTCAGTACTTC
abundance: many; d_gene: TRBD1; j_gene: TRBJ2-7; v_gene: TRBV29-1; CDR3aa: CSGGQGGYHDEQYF; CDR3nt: TGCAGCGGGGGACAGGGTGGTTATCATGACGAGCAGTACTTC
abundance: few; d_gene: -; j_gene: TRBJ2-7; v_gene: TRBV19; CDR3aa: CASSFRGPTYEQYF; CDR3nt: TGTGCCAGTAGTTTCCGGGGACCTACCTACGAGCAGTACTTC
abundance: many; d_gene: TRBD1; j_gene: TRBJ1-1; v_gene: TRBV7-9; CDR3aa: CASSFPGTGIKNTEAFF; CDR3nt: TGTGCCAGCAGCTTCCCCGGGACAGGGATTAAGAACACTGAAGCTTTCTTT
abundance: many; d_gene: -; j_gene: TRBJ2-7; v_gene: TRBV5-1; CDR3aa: CASSLDVETYEQYF; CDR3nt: TGCGCCAGCAGCTTGGATGTAGAAACCTACGAGCAGTACTTC
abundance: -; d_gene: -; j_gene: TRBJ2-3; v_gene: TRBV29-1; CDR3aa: CSVGLSGTSTDTQYF; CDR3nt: TGCAGCGTTGGGCTGTCAGGGACTAGCACAGATACGCAGTATTTT
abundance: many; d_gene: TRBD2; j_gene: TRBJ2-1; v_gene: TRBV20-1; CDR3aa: CSAREPGAGGSIDEQFF; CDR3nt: TGCAGTGCTAGAGAACCTGGGGCGGGAGGATCTATAGATGAGCAGTTCTTC
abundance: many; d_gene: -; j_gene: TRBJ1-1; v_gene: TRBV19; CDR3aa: CASSKGGRLNTEAFF; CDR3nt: TGTGCCAGTAGTAAGGGGGGACGACTGAACACTGAAGCTTTCTTT
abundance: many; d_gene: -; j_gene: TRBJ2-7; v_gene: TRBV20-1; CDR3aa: CSARSLAYEQYF; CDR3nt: TGCAGTGCTAGAAGCCTGGCCTACGAGCAGTACTTC
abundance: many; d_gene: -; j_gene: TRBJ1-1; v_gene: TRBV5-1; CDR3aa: CASRETGALNTEAFF; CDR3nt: TGCGCCAGCAGAGAAACAGGAGCCCTGAACACTGAAGCTTTCTTT
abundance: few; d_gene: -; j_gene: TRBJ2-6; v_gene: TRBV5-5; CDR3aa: CASSVGDSGANVLTF; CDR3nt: TGTGCCAGCAGCGTGGGAGACTCTGGGGCCAACGTCCTGACTTTC
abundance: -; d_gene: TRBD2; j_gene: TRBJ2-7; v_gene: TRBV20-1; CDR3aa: CSARTIRGGGYEQYF; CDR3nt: TGCAGTGCTAGAACGATCCGCGGGGGGGGCTACGAGCAGTACTTC
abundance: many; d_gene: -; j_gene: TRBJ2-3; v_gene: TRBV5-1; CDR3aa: CASSEVGGDTQYF; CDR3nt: TGCGCCAGCAGCGAGGTGGGGGGAGATACGCAGTATTTT
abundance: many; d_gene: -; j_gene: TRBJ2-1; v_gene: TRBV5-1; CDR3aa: CASSTGPSSYNEQFF; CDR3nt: TGCGCCAGCAGTACAGGGCCCAGCTCCTACAATGAGCAGTTCTTC
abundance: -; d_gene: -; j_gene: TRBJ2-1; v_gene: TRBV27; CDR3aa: CASSLRALGTDEQFF; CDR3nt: TGTGCCAGCAGCCTCCGGGCCCTTGGCACGGATGAGCAGTTCTTC
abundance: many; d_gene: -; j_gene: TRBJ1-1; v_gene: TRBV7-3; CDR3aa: CASSLRADTEAFF; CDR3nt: TGTGCCAGCAGCTTAAGGGCCGACACTGAAGCTTTCTTT
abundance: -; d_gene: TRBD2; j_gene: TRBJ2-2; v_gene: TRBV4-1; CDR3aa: CASSQVGLAGGPRSGELFF; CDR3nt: TGCGCCAGCAGCCAAGTGGGGTTAGCGGGAGGGCCGAGATCCGGGGAGCTGTTTTTT
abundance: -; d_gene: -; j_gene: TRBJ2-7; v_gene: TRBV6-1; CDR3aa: CASRTALANYEQYF; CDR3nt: TGTGCCAGCAGGACCGCTCTTGCCAACTACGAGCAGTACTTC
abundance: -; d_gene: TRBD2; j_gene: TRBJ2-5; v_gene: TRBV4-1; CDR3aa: CASSQGTSGKQETQYF; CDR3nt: TGCGCCAGCAGCCAGGGGACTAGCGGGAAACAAGAGACCCAGTACTTC
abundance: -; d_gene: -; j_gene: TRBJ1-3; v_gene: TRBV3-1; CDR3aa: CASSQVRDAGNTIYF; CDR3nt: TGTGCCAGCAGCCAAGTCCGGGACGCGGGAAACACCATATATTTT
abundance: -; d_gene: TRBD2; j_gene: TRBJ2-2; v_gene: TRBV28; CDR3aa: CASRPGGKGNTGELFF; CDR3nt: TGTGCCAGCAGACCGGGGGGGAAGGGGAACACCGGGGAGCTGTTTTTT
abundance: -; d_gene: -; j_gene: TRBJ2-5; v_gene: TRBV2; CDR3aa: CASSGPDQETQYF; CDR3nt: TGTGCCAGCAGCGGACCCGACCAAGAGACCCAGTACTTC
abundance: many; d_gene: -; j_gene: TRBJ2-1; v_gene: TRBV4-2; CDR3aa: CASSQAERQEVYNEQFF; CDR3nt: TGTGCCAGCAGCCAAGCCGAGCGACAGGAAGTCTACAATGAGCAGTTCTTC
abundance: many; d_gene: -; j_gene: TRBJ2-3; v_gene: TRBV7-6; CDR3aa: CASSLGHDTQYF; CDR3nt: TGTGCCAGCAGCTTAGGTCATGATACGCAGTATTTT
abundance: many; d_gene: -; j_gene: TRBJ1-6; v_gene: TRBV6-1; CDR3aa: CASSEPGGGAFNSPLHF; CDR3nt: TGTGCCAGCAGTGAACCTGGGGGGGGAGCGTTTAATTCACCCCTCCACTTT
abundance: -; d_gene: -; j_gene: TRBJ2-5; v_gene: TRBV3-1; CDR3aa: CANEGRGGETQYF; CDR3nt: TGTGCCAACGAGGGCAGGGGCGGAGAGACCCAGTACTTC
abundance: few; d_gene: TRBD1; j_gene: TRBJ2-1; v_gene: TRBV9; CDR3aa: CASSPRGQGFNEQFF; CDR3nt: TGTGCCAGCAGCCCCCGAGGACAGGGCTTCAATGAGCAGTTCTTC